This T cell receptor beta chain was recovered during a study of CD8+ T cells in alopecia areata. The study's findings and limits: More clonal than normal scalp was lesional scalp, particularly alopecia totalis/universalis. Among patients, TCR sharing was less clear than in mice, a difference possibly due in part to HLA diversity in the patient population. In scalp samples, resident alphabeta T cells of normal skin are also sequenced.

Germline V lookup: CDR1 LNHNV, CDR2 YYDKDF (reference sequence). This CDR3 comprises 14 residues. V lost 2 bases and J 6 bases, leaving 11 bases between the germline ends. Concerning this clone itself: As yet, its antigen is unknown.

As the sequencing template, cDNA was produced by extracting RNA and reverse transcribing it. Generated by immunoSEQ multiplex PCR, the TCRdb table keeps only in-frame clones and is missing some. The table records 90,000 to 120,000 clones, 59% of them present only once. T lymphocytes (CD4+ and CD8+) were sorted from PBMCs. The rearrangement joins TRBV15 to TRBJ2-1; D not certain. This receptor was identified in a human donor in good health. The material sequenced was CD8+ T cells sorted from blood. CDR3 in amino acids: CATSRTSRGNEQFF. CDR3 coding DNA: TGTGCCACCAGCAGAACAAGCCGAGGCAATGAGCAGTTCTTC.